This T cell receptor beta chain appears in the sequencing data of a study of Ad26.COV2.S vaccination and SARS-CoV-2 variants. The overall study: A COV1001 Ad26.COV2.S trial-arm participant provided the sample.

This table comes from immunoSEQ multiplex PCR, and its TCRdb copy is limited to in-frame clones, with some not included. The sample has roughly 680,000 clones; roughly nine tenths are singletons. Treatment specified: 15 to 20 received Ad26.COV2.S at low or high dose, single or two shots; roughly five received placebo; per-sample allocation not given. Sampling was done on day 63 after the first vaccine or placebo injection. The CDR3 loop spans 14 amino acids. Between the trimmed V and J ends, which lost 4 bases and 1 base, there was a span of 9 bases. The germline gives CDR1 SGHNT, CDR2 YYREEE (reference sequence).

The rearrangement links TRBV5-4 to TRBJ1-3; a possible D gene is TRBD1 (6 bases). The TCR was taken from a person aged 18-65 years who received the Ad26.COV2.S COVID-19 vaccine or a placebo. The specimen was peripheral blood, collected in a trial of Ad26.COV2.S vaccine versus placebo. In DNA form, the CDR3 reads TGTGCCAGCAGCATAGACAGGTCTGGAAACACCATATATTTT. Translated, it gives CASSIDRSGNTIYF.